This T cell receptor beta chain was recorded in a study of T cell responses to AZD1222 COVID-19 vaccine. Notes on the study in general: Females outnumbered males among donors, who were mostly white British; clonal diversity was possibly underestimated. Regions 160-218 and 743-854 held dominance among vaccine-associated CD4 TCRs, which spanned spike. Variant regions that are unmutated are reportedly the target of nearly half of spike-specific TCRs.

Libraries were prepared by immunoSEQ multiplex PCR; TCRdb keeps only in-frame clonotypes and omits some of them. This table has some 150,000 clones, 82% appearing once. For this clone: Its target is not known.

From germline, CDR1 is SGHRS and CDR2 YFSETQ. With V trimmed by 4 bases and J by 6 bases, 5 bases remained unmatched. This CDR3 has 13 amino acids. The rearrangement uses TRBV5-1 and TRBJ2-3; 7 positions match TRBD2. The sequences come from peripheral blood, collected on day 0 of MenACWY control vaccination. This TCR came from an adult in good health. CDR3 amino acids: CASSRTSADTQYF. DNA for the CDR3: TGCGCCAGCAGCAGAACTAGCGCCGATACGCAGTATTTT.